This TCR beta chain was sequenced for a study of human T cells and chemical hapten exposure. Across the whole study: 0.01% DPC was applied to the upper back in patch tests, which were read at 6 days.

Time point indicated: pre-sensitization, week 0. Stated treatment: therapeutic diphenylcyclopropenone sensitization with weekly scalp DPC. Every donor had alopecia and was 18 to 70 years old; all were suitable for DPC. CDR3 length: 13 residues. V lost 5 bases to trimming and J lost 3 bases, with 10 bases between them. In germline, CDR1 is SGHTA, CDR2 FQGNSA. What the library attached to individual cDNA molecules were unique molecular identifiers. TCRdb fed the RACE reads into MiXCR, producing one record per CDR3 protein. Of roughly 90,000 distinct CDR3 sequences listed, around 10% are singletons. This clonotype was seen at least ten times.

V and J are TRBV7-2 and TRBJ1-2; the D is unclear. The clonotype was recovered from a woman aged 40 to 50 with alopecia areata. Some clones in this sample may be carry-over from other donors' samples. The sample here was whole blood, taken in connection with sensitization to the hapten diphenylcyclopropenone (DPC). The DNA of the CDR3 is TGTGCCAGCAGCCGATCCACAGACTATGGCTACACCTTC. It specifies CASSRSTDYGYTF.